The 32 T cell receptor beta chains below were found in one sample sequenced in a study of sequential checkpoint blockade in melanoma. Measured with immunoSEQ multiplex PCR; TCRdb has only the in-frame clones, and not every one. This sample has about 5,300 clones, with roughly 50% found just once. Treatment specified: randomized to nivolumab then ipilimumab (arm A) or the reverse (arm B). This specimen was CD8+ T cells sorted from blood (inferred from file names), taken from a patient given nivolumab and ipilimumab in sequence. These receptors came from a human donor with melanoma.

DNA of the CDR3: TGTGCCAGCAGCTTAAGGGCTAGCGGGGGCAGGGATACGCAGTATTTT. Translated, it gives CASSLRASGGRDTQYF. The chain joins TRBV7-6 to TRBJ2-3, with TRBD2 identical over 10 bases. Germline V gene lookup returns CDR1 SGHVS and CDR2 FNYEAQ. V gave up 2 bases and J gave up 6 bases; unmatched junction bases: 8. CDR3 length: 16 amino acids. Variable domain in full (rest from reference TRBV7-6 and TRBJ2-3): GAGVSQSPRYKVTKRGQDVALRCDPISGHVSLYWYRQALGQGPEFLTYFNYEAQQDKSGLPNDRFSAERPEGSISTLTIQRTEQRDSAMYRCASSLRASGGRDTQYFGPGTRLTVL.

The chain uses TRBV6-4 and TRBJ2-3; 9 positions agree with TRBD2. CDR1 is MRHNA and CDR2 is SNTAGT in the germline V gene. With V trimmed by 2 bases and J by 1 base, 4 bases remained unmatched. The CDR3 sequence is 16 residues long. CDR3 sequence reads: CASSDVASGGTDTQYF. The DNA for the CDR3 is TGTGCCAGCAGTGACGTGGCTAGCGGGGGCACAGATACGCAGTATTTT.

This clone has just a few counts. The chain combines TRBV11-2 with TRBJ1-5; TRBD1 agrees at 10 bases. Germline V CDR1 and CDR2: SGHAT, FQNNGV. V dropped 1 base and J dropped 4; count of bases not matched to a gene: 4. CDR3 size: 16 residues. The CDR3 loop reads CASSLGGTGDNQPQHF. DNA of the CDR3: TGTGCCAGCAGCTTAGGAGGGACAGGGGATAATCAGCCCCAGCATTTT.

The chain is built from TRBV15 and TRBJ1-3; D not certain. The CDR3 loop spans 15 amino acids. V was shortened by 0 bases and J by 0 bases, with 6 bases between the two germline ends. Germline values: CDR1 LNHNV, CDR2 YYDKDF (reference sequence). CDR3 DNA sequence: TGTGCCACCAGCAGAGATCGGTTCTCTGGAAACACCATATATTTT. It encodes CATSRDRFSGNTIYF.

This clone came up a few times. A much larger clone lies a single base off, so this may be a read error. This rearrangement joins TRBV7-6 to TRBJ2-7; TRBD1 matches at 12 bases. This CDR3 region has 14 residues. Germline CDR1 reads SGHVS; CDR2 reads FNYEAQ. The CDR3 loop is CASTPGTGGYDQYF. The DNA for the CDR3 is TGTGCCAGCACTCCCGGGACAGGGGGCTACGATCAGTACTTC.

This sequence joins TRBV27 and TRBJ1-6, with 8 bases identical to TRBD1. The CDR3 has 13 residues. V was clipped by 6 bases and J by 10 bases; unmatched bases: 5. CDR1 is MNHEY and CDR2 is SMNVEV in the germline V gene (reference sequence). The CDR3 reads CASSPGGRSPLHF. CDR3 in DNA: TGTGCCAGCAGCCCAGGGGGCAGGTCACCCCTCCACTTT.

The chain joins TRBV10-3 to TRBJ1-4; 8 bases match TRBD1. The CDR3 loop spans 18 amino acids. Germline V gene lookup returns CDR1 ENHRY and CDR2 SYGVKD. The trim removed 0 bases at V and 0 bases at J, leaving 6 bases unmatched. CDR3 DNA sequence: TGTGCCATCAGTGAGTCGACGACAGGGGAACCAACTAATGAAAAACTGTTTTTT. It translates to CAISESTTGEPTNEKLFF.

This chain uses TRBV4-1 with TRBJ1-1; D may be TRBD1 (6 bases). Germline values: CDR1 MGHRA, CDR2 YSYEKL. Trimming removed 7 bases from V and 6 bases from J, with 15 bases in between. This CDR3 contains 13 residues. The CDR3 DNA sequence: TGCGCCAGCAACCAGGGGTTCAGGGCTGAAGCTTTCTTT. This sequence encodes CASNQGFRAEAFF.

This clone counts as medium-sized (0.01 to 0.1%). The chain couples TRBV6-4 to TRBJ1-2, with TRBD1 identical over 7 bases. V shed 2 bases, J shed 7 bases, and the junction held 7 bases outside the gene matches. CDR3 length equals 14 residues. CDR1 MRHNA and CDR2 SNTAGT come from the germline V gene. The CDR3 DNA is TGTGCCAGCAGTGACGGGACAGACCCTAGTGGCTACACCTTC. This sequence encodes CASSDGTDPSGYTF.

Only a few counts were recorded for this clone. This chain connects TRBV4-1 to TRBJ1-6; 11 bases fit TRBD1. The CDR3 runs 18 residues. In germline, CDR1 is MGHRA, CDR2 YSYEKL. V lost 4 bases to trimming and J lost 4 bases; unmatched junction nucleotides: 9. Here the CDR3 reads CASSRTGGAGLYNSPLHF. The CDR3 nucleotides read TGCGCCAGCAGCCGGACAGGGGGCGCCGGACTATATAATTCACCCCTCCACTTT.

The chain employs TRBV7-3 and TRBJ2-5; D is perhaps TRBD2 (6 bases). Trimming took off 5 bases at V and 0 bases at J, with 16 bases between the two ends. CDR1 SGHTA and CDR2 FQGTGA come from the germline V gene. CDR3 length: 16 amino acids. CDR3 coding DNA: TGTGCCAGCAGCATGGAGGGAAGAGGGGACCAAGAGACCCAGTACTTC. Its translation: CASSMEGRGDQETQYF.

The chain recombines TRBV25-1 with TRBJ1-5; 8 bases are a match to TRBD1. The trim removed 1 base at V and 5 bases at J, leaving 1 base unmatched. The CDR3 is made up of 14 amino acids. Germline CDR1 reads MGHDK; CDR2 reads SYGVNS. The CDR3 nucleotides read TGTGCCAGCAGTGAATCAGGGGGCCATCAGCCCCAGCATTTT. Protein: CASSESGGHQPQHF.

The rearrangement links TRBV4-3 to TRBJ1-5; perhaps TRBD1 as D (6 bases). Trimming shortened V by 0 bases and J by 2 bases, and 14 bases separated the two germline ends. This CDR3 contains 17 residues. Germline V gives CDR1 LGHNA, CDR2 YSLEER. The CDR3 protein is CASSQDLGGGGNQPQHF. For the CDR3, the DNA is TGCGCCAGCAGCCAAGATCTCGGGGGGGGCGGCAATCAGCCCCAGCATTTT.

The V and J genes are TRBV10-3 and TRBJ2-5, with 8 bases aligning to TRBD1. The J call is uncertain, as TRBJ2-7 better fits the DNA end. This CDR3 has 15 amino acids. CDR1 and CDR2 from the germline V gene are ENHRY and SYGVKD. The CDR3 DNA reads as TGTGCCATCAGAGCCCAGGGGGCAAGCTCCTACGAGCAGTACTTC. Protein product: CAIRAQGASSYEQYF.

The genes are TRBV6-4 and TRBJ1-6, with 7 bases identical to TRBD1. CDR3 length: 14 amino acids. V was pared by 6 bases and J by 8 bases, with 7 bases of the junction left unmatched. The germline V gene has CDR1 MRHNA and CDR2 SNTAGT. This CDR3 is CASSAGTEDSPLHF. The CDR3 DNA sequence: TGTGCCAGCAGCGCCGGGACAGAGGATTCACCCCTCCACTTT.

The chain links TRBV10-2 to TRBJ2-1; TRBD1 matches 7 bases. The CDR3 is made up of 16 amino acids. After removal of 4 bases from V and 4 bases from J, the junction contained 10 bases not matched to a gene. Germline loops: CDR1 WSHSY, CDR2 SAAADI. CDR3 region: CASSGGRQGTYNEQFF. As DNA, the CDR3 is TGCGCCAGCAGTGGGGGCCGACAGGGAACTTACAATGAGCAGTTCTTC.

The V and J genes are TRBV4-3 and TRBJ2-5, with D possibly matching TRBD1 (5 bases). CDR1 and CDR2 (germline): LGHNA, YSLEER. V gave up 0 bases and J gave up 2 bases, with 10 bases separating them. The CDR3 sequence is 15 residues long. CDR3 region: CASSQDLRQQETQYF. The CDR3 DNA reads TGCGCCAGCAGCCAAGATCTCAGACAGCAAGAGACCCAGTACTTC.

The chain has TRBV6-5 and TRBJ2-7, with TRBD1 matching 11 bases. Looked up from germline, CDR1 is MNHEY and CDR2 is SVGAGI. V trimming: 2 bases; J trimming: 4 bases; junction bases outside the gene matches: 4. The CDR3 is 15 amino acids. CDR3: CASSYPGQGVYEQYF. Written as DNA, the CDR3 is TGTGCCAGCAGTTACCCGGGACAGGGGGTTTACGAGCAGTACTTC.

This clone occurred a few times. V is TRBV7-9 and J is TRBJ1-6; D uncertain. CDR1 and CDR2 (germline): SEHNR, FQNEAQ (reference sequence). The V end was cut by 1 base, the J end by 7 bases, with 8 bases between. This CDR3 is built from 14 residues. The CDR3 here is CASSLVVGNSPLHF. In DNA form, the CDR3 reads TGTGCCAGCAGCTTAGTTGTGGGCAATTCACCCCTCCACTTT.

In nucleotides, the CDR3 is TGCGCCAGCAGCTTGGGCAGGGGGACCGGGGAGCTGTTTTTT. Translated: CASSLGRGTGELFF. The rearrangement links TRBV5-1 to TRBJ2-2, with 7 bases identical to TRBD1. Germline CDR1 and CDR2: SGHRS and YFSETQ. This CDR3 spans 14 amino acids. V dropped 0 bases and J dropped 5; count of bases not matched to a gene: 1.

The rearrangement links TRBV19 to TRBJ2-3; D perhaps matches TRBD2 (5 bases). The CDR3 runs to 15 residues. Germline CDR1 reads LNHDA; CDR2 reads SQIVND (reference sequence). V lost 1 base, J lost 3 bases, and 11 bases lay in between. The CDR3 protein is CASSIGGGVTDTQYF. The CDR3, as DNA: TGTGCCAGTAGTATAGGCGGAGGAGTGACAGATACGCAGTATTTT.

The chain recombines TRBV5-1 with TRBJ2-3; 7 bases line up with TRBD2. The CDR3 sequence is 16 residues long. Losses at the gene ends were 0 bases for V and 0 bases for J; bases not matched to a gene: 4. CDR1 and CDR2 from the germline V gene are SGHRS and YFSETQ. CDR3: CASSLGEGGSTDTQYF. CDR3 DNA sequence: TGCGCCAGCAGCTTGGGGGAGGGAGGTAGCACAGATACGCAGTATTTT.

The genes are TRBV6-1 and TRBJ2-7; possible D gene TRBD2, 7 bases. The germline V gene has CDR1 MNHNS and CDR2 SASEGT. V dropped 4 bases and J dropped 4 bases, with 14 bases sitting between them. CDR3 length: 14 amino acids. This CDR3 is CASSVGGGGYEQYF. The CDR3 bases are TGTGCCAGCAGTGTTGGGGGAGGGGGGTACGAGCAGTACTTC.

V and J are TRBV5-4 and TRBJ1-1, with 7 bases aligning to TRBD1. Germline trimming cut 4 bases from V and 1 base from J; bases unmatched to any gene: 10. The CDR3 extends over 16 amino acids. From germline, CDR1 is SGHNT and CDR2 YYREEE (reference sequence). CDR3 region: CASSPMAGGRNTEAFF. Written as DNA, the CDR3 is TGTGCCAGCAGCCCCATGGCAGGGGGTCGGAACACTGAAGCTTTCTTT.

The chain joins TRBV7-2 to TRBJ2-3; 10 bases agree with TRBD1. V shed 2 bases and J 3 bases; nucleotides not matched to a gene: 8. The CDR3 has 17 residues. Germline V gene data show CDR1 as SGHTA and CDR2 as FQGNSA. The CDR3 here is CASSLTLTGGDTDTQYF. The CDR3 DNA follows: TGTGCCAGCAGCTTAACCTTGACAGGGGGCGATACAGATACGCAGTATTTT.

Remarks on this clone: A read error is likely here: a far larger clone is one base away. This chain connects TRBV7-6 to TRBJ2-1; perhaps TRBD2 as D (5 bases). This CDR3 is built from 15 residues. Germline loops: CDR1 SGHVS, CDR2 FNYEAQ. CDR3 sequence reads: CASSLGTGPYNDQFF. CDR3 nucleotides: TGTGCCAGCAGCTTAGGGACTGGACCGTACAATGACCAGTTCTTC.

The chain recombines TRBV6-4 with TRBJ2-1, with 11 bases lining up with TRBD1. The CDR3 is 14 residues long. J gave up 6 bases and V 2 bases, and 0 bases lay outside the gene matches. CDR1 is MRHNA and CDR2 is SNTAGT in the germline V gene. CDR3 nucleotides: TGTGCCAGCAGTGACGGGACAGGGGGCAATGAGCAGTTCTTC. Translating it yields CASSDGTGGNEQFF.

The DNA for the CDR3 is TGTGCCAGCAGCTTAGCGGAATCTGCTGACAGGGCTGGCTCACCCCTCCACTTT. The encoded protein is CASSLAESADRAGSPLHF. The genes are TRBV7-2 and TRBJ1-6, with 7 bases that match TRBD1. Losses at the gene ends were 0 bases for V and 10 bases for J; bases not matched to a gene: 15. Germline V CDR1 and CDR2: SGHTA, FQGNSA. This CDR3 region has 18 residues.

The rearrangement links TRBV9 to TRBJ1-4; TRBD1 matches 7 bases. CDR3 length: 16 amino acids. Per germline, CDR1 SGDLS and CDR2 YYNGEE. V lost 3 bases and J lost 7; bases outside the gene matches: 12. CDR3 nucleotide sequence: TGTGCCAGCAGCGAGGGGGCCAGCGTCGGTAGTGAAAAACTGTTTTTT. Translating gives CASSEGASVGSEKLFF.

This chain uses TRBV2 with TRBJ2-7; D is unclear. Trimming pared 9 bases from V and 1 base from J, leaving 13 bases between. Germline V gene lookup returns CDR1 SNHLY and CDR2 FYNNEI. The CDR3 contains 13 residues. CDR3: CASTVTDSYEQYF. CDR3 in DNA: TGTGCCAGTACCGTTACAGATTCCTACGAGCAGTACTTC. Combining the CDR3 with reference TRBV2 and TRBJ2-7 gives the whole variable domain EPEVTQTPSHQVTQMGQEVILRCVPISNHLYFYWYRQILGQKVEFLVSFYNNEISEKSEIFDDQFSVERPDGSNFTLKIRSTKLEDSAMYFCASTVTDSYEQYFGPGTRLTVT.

The chain carries TRBV11-2 and TRBJ2-7; perhaps TRBD1 as D (5 bases). The CDR3 has 13 residues. Between the trimmed V and J ends, which lost 0 bases and 3 bases, there was a span of 6 bases. Germline values: CDR1 SGHAT, CDR2 FQNNGV. The CDR3 nucleotides are TGTGCCAGCAGCTTAGACAGGGACTACGAGCAGTACTTC. This codes for CASSLDRDYEQYF.

The CDR3 loop reads CASSSGKQETQYF. As DNA, the CDR3 is TGTGCCAGCAGTTCAGGGAAACAAGAGACCCAGTACTTC. V and J are TRBV6-5 and TRBJ2-5; a possible D gene is TRBD1 (5 bases). The ends were cut back, 4 bases at V and 2 bases at J, with 8 bases in the middle. The CDR3 is 13 amino acids. Germline V gene lookup returns CDR1 MNHEY and CDR2 SVGAGI.